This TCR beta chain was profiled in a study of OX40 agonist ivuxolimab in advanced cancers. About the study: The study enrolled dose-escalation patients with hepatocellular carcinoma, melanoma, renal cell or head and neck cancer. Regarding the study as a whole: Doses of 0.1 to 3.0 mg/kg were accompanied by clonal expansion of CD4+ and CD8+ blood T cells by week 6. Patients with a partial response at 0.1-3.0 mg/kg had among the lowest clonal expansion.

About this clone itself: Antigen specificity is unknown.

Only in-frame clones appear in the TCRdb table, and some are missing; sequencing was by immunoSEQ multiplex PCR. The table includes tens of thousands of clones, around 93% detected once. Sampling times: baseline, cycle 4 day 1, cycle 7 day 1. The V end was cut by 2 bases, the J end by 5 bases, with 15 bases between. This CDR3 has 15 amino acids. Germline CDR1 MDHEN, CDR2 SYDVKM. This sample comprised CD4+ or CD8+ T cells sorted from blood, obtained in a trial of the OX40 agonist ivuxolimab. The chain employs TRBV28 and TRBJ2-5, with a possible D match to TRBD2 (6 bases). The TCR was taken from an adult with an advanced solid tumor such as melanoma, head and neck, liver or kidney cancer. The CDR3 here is CASSLTQGGWETQYF. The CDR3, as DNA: TGTGCCAGCAGTTTAACGCAGGGAGGCTGGGAGACCCAGTACTTC.